The rows below give T cell receptor beta chains drawn from one sample of a study of regulatory T cells in long-lasting Graves disease. TCRdb analysed the multiplex PCR reads with MiXCR anew, one entry per CDR3 protein. The table lists about 560,000 distinct CDR3 sequences, about 16% of them singletons, with 12% in the top ten. These sequences were also reported in another study, on T cells in Graves' hyperthyroidism and ophthalmopathy.

The sequencing here drew on peripheral blood mononuclear cells (PBMCs), taken at new diagnosis, from a patient treated with antithyroid drugs. The receptor set was obtained from a man aged 18 to 30 with Graves disease. CDR3s include the opening cysteine and the closing phenylalanine or tryptophan. The D gene is left open where the match is weak. Size tells how often a clone was seen (once, few, many) or the class of an expanded clone, and some rows leave it out.

J gene: TRBJ2-7; D gene: .; clone size: many; V gene: TRBV29-1; CDR3 protein: CSVRRGGTYEQYF; CDR3 DNA: TGCAGCGTTCGCAGGGGGGGGACCTACGAGCAGTACTTC
J gene: TRBJ1-1; D gene: .; clone size: many; V gene: TRBV7-2; CDR3 protein: CASSLLVGGAFF; CDR3 DNA: TGTGCCAGCAGCCTCCTAGTAGGGGGAGCTTTCTTT
J gene: TRBJ2-3; D gene: .; clone size: many; V gene: TRBV7-9; CDR3 protein: CASSLDRNTDTQYF; CDR3 DNA: TGTGCTAGCAGCTTAGACAGGAACACAGATACGCAGTATTTT
J gene: TRBJ1-1; D gene: TRBD1; clone size: many; V gene: TRBV30; CDR3 protein: CAWNRQGMNTEAFF; CDR3 DNA: TGTGCCTGGAACCGACAGGGGATGAACACTGAAGCTTTCTTT
J gene: TRBJ1-1; D gene: .; clone size: few; V gene: TRBV28; CDR3 protein: CASSSLNQNTEAFF; CDR3 DNA: TGTGCCAGCAGTTCACTGAACCAGAACACTGAAGCTTTCTTT
J gene: TRBJ2-5; D gene: .; clone size: .; V gene: TRBV10-1; CDR3 protein: CASSPGRTSQETQYF; CDR3 DNA: TGCGCCAGCAGCCCTGGTAGGACAAGCCAAGAGACCCAGTACTTC
J gene: TRBJ2-1; D gene: .; clone size: many; V gene: TRBV11-2; CDR3 protein: CASSPVRGASYNEQFF; CDR3 DNA: TGTGCCAGCAGCCCAGTGAGGGGGGCCTCCTACAATGAGCAGTTCTTC
J gene: TRBJ2-7; D gene: TRBD2; clone size: .; V gene: TRBV3-1; CDR3 protein: CASSRIAGTTLF; CDR3 DNA: TGTGCCAGCAGCCGGATTGCCGGGACTACCCTATTC
J gene: TRBJ2-1; D gene: TRBD2; clone size: .; V gene: TRBV20-1; CDR3 protein: CSAGGGAGDGNEQFF; CDR3 DNA: TGCAGTGCGGGAGGAGGGGCGGGAGACGGGAATGAGCAGTTCTTC
J gene: TRBJ2-1; D gene: .; clone size: few; V gene: TRBV12-3/TRBV12-4; CDR3 protein: CASSATGGAYNEQFF; CDR3 DNA: TGTGCCAGCAGTGCCACAGGGGGGGCGTACAATGAGCAGTTCTTC
J gene: TRBJ2-1; D gene: TRBD1; clone size: many; V gene: TRBV7-9; CDR3 protein: CASSLNTPGTGGDEQFF; CDR3 DNA: TGTGCCAGCAGCTTAAATACACCCGGGACAGGGGGCGATGAGCAGTTCTTC
J gene: TRBJ1-2; D gene: .; clone size: .; V gene: TRBV2; CDR3 protein: CASSELERGNGYTF; CDR3 DNA: TGTGCCAGCAGTGAGCTTGAGCGAGGGAATGGCTACACCTTC